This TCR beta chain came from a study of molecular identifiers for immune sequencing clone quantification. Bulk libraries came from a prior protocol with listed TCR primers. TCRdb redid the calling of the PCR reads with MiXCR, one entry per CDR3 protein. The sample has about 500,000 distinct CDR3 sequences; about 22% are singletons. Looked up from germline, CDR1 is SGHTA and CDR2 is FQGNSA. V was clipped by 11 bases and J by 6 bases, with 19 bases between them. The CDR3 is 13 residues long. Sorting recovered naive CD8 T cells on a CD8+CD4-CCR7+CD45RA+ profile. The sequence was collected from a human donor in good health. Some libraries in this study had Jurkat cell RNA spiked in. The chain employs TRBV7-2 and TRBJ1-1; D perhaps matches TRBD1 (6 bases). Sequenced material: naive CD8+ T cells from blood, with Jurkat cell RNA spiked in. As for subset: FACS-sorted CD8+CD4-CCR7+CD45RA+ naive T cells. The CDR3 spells CAFSQRGGPEAFF. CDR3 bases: TGTGCCTTCTCCCAGCGGGGGGGCCCTGAAGCTTTCTTT.